This is a list of T cell receptor beta chains from one sample in a study of response to subunit inactivated influenza vaccine. TCRdb called the RT-PCR reads again in MiXCR, with one record for every CDR3 protein. The repertoire holds about 480,000 distinct CDR3 sequences, 10% to 15% seen once, with about an eighth in the top ten. The sequenced sample was PBMCs from blood, obtained roughly 6 weeks after vaccination. These receptors all come from a man aged 50 to 60 who received an inactivated influenza vaccine. Both conserved end residues are part of each CDR3. Each record gives: J gene, V gene, clone size, D gene, CDR3 DNA, CDR3 protein. D genes are given only for firm matches. Only part of the rows carry a size: once, few, many, or a class if the clone is expanded.

>TRBJ2-1|TRBV6-2/TRBV6-3|few|-
TGTGCCAGCAGTTCAGCGGTTCAGCTTTACAATGAGCAGTTCTTC
CASSSAVQLYNEQFF
>TRBJ2-1|TRBV27|-|TRBD1
TGTGCCAGCAGTTTAAAGGACAGGGCAAAGGGTGAGCAGTTCTTC
CASSLKDRAKGEQFF
>TRBJ2-2|TRBV12-3/TRBV12-4|many|-
TGTGCCAGCACCCTACGTGTGGGGGCGGGAACCGGGGAGCTGTTTTTT
CASTLRVGAGTGELFF
>TRBJ2-5|TRBV29-1|many|-
TGCAGCGTTGATTTTAGGGGGGAGACCCAGTACTTC
CSVDFRGETQYF
>TRBJ2-3|TRBV15|-|TRBD2
TGTGCCACCAGCAGAGAGCGGGGGAGAAGCCCCACAGATACGCAGTATTTT
CATSRERGRSPTDTQYF
>TRBJ2-7|TRBV12-3/TRBV12-4|many|-
TGTGCCAGCAGTTTTTTAGGCTCCTACGAGCAGTACTTC
CASSFLGSYEQYF
>TRBJ2-7|TRBV20-1|-|TRBD2
TGCAGTGCTAGAGATCCCGGGACTAGCCTTCTCAACGAGCAGTACTTC
CSARDPGTSLLNEQYF
>TRBJ2-2|TRBV21-1|few|-
TGTGCCAGCAGCAATGAGTGCAGTTCGAACACCGGGGAGCTGTTTTTT
CASSNECSSNTGELFF
>TRBJ2-1|TRBV12-3/TRBV12-4|few|TRBD1
TGTGCCAGCAGTAACGACAGGGCCTACAATGAGCAGTTCTTC
CASSNDRAYNEQFF
>TRBJ2-5|TRBV5-1|many|TRBD2
TGCGCCAGCAGCCATACTAGCGGGAGAGAGTACCAAGAGACCCAGTACTTC
CASSHTSGREYQETQYF
>TRBJ2-2|TRBV30|few|-
TGTGCCTGGGAAGGAGCAGGGACCACCGGGGAGCTGTTTTTT
CAWEGAGTTGELFF
>TRBJ2-1|TRBV20-1|-|TRBD2
TGCAGTTTTAGCGGGGGATACAATGAGCAGTTCTTC
CSFSGGYNEQFF
>TRBJ2-7|TRBV27|-|TRBD2
TGTGCCAGCAGTTTACTTAGCGGGAGGCGAGGGGGGTACGAGCAGTACTTC
CASSLLSGRRGGYEQYF
>TRBJ2-1|TRBV5-1|-|-
TGCGCCAGCCGCATCGGGTCTTACAATGAGCAGTTCTTC
CASRIGSYNEQFF
>TRBJ2-5|TRBV7-9|-|-
TGTGCCAGCAGCTATCCTATATACAGCCAAGAGACCCAGTACTTC
CASSYPIYSQETQYF
>TRBJ2-5|TRBV27|many|TRBD1
TGTGCCAGCAGTTTATTGACAGGGGGCAACCAAGAGACCCAGTACTTC
CASSLLTGGNQETQYF